This T cell receptor (beta chain) was retrieved from a study of blood T cell repertoires in COVID-19. About the study: Sources were T cells, B-cell-depleted T cells, or PBMCs; the material itself was cDNA or gDNA.

V was trimmed by 6 bases and J by 2 bases, leaving 14 bases between them. The CDR3 is 14 residues long. Per the germline V gene, CDR1 is SGHDT and CDR2 is YYEEEE. Profiled with immunoSEQ multiplex PCR; TCRdb holds only in-frame clones, not every one. The repertoire holds over 300,000 clones, with approximately 88% as singletons. The source of this sequence is a man younger than 35 who had recovered from COVID-19. The specimen sequenced was peripheral blood. This rearrangement joins TRBV5-6 to TRBJ1-2; possibly TRBD1 for D (5 bases). The CDR3: CASTGDQKNYGYTF. The CDR3 nucleotides are TGTGCCAGCACGGGGGATCAGAAAAACTATGGCTACACCTTC.